This entry features one T cell receptor (beta chain) sequence. A few counts support this clone. The specificity of this receptor is unknown. There are no base qualities to consult, and no much larger clone falls within one base. The sample is drawn from a study of cytomegalovirus exposure and HLA in healthy donors (dated 2017 in TCRdb). A note on the overall study: In an earlier analysis of under 750 of the donors, about 260 Gb of sequence data and roughly 100 million unique TCR beta sequences from 180 million or so T cells were reported. An early release that covered around 590 HLA-typed donors contained about 300 gigabases of sequencing data and tens of millions of unique TCR sequences. Among the roughly 410 genotyped donors, 75% to 90% belonged to the genetic ancestry cluster associated with self-reported Caucasian donors. The study aimed to test whether signatures of past pathogen exposure could be identified by cataloging public T cell receptors. The study profiled the T cell repertoires of 500 to 800 subjects by immunosequencing and related them to cytomegalovirus serostatus. Along with the approximately 650-subject first cohort, a separate validation cohort of over a hundred different subjects was used. High-throughput TCR immunosequencing, statistical association of individual TCRs with disease status, and machine learning were combined to predict cytomegalovirus infection status. A later analysis re-examined previously published TCR beta repertoires from more than 650 donors and added high-resolution HLA genotyping to investigate patterns of TCR occurrence. Rather than using new phenotypic data, the later analysis identified candidate immune exposures from TCR beta sequences and from how often those sequences occurred across donors. In an earlier analysis of 587 of the donors, high-throughput TCR beta sequencing was used to judge whether each TCR beta V gene segment behaved as functional or pseudogenic. Alongside the repertoire data, information on donor age, sex, ethnicity and CMV serostatus was compiled. A later genetic analysis took genome-wide SNP genotypes for about 65% of the roughly 670 donors and used that subset as a discovery cohort. All discovery cohort repertoires had been generated on a single sequencing platform. Class I and class II HLA loci were covered by the typing at four-digit resolution. The number of donors typed differed by locus, with 629-630 for A, B, C, DRB1 and DQB1, more than 500 for DQA1, 600 to 610 for DPA1, and roughly 450 for DPB1. Because of strong linkage in the cohort, roughly five DR-DQ haplotypes were treated as single units for association and clustering. On average, roughly 250,000 unique TCR beta nucleotide sequences were sequenced per donor among 398 genotyped donors of the cohort, with 15% to 20% of those sequences being non-productive. Broader findings and caveats from the paper: A later analysis reported that several top co-occurrence clusters appeared linked to parvovirus B19, influenza, CMV and Epstein-Barr virus. The sequencing pipeline was judged likely to have produced a cluster of highly shared sequence variants as a technical artifact. In a later analysis, the rate of TCR association differed among HLA loci, with DRB1 alleles having the most associated TCRs and HLA-C alleles having the fewest. In a later genetic analysis, a missense DCLRE1C variant was associated with V-gene and J-gene trimming of TCR beta chains, and the association was replicated in an independent cohort. A further reported finding was that TCR beta sequences accurately predicted the HLA-A and HLA-B alleles for most subjects in the first cohort. This cohort had only TCR beta chains sequenced, and the lack of alpha or paired-chain data limited which features could be detected. It was suggested by the authors that the approach could potentially be generalized to other disease states and immunological phenotypes. Roughly uniform sequencing depth across donors was assumed in presence/absence analyses, although this assumption may not hold. Specific HLA alleles were associated with roughly 17,000 TCR beta sequences at a false discovery rate of 0.05 in a later analysis. A few of the identified cytomegalovirus-associated TCR beta chains were confirmed in vitro to be specific for cytomegalovirus antigens. Correlated functional status among segregating V segments might be attributable to linkage disequilibrium, but an unknown experimental factor could not be ruled out. A later analysis found that most CMV-associated TCR beta chains appeared HLA-restricted, with HLA associations seemingly driven largely by CMV exposure. Assigning TCR associations to individual alleles was difficult when HLA alleles, especially DR and DQ, strongly co-occurred. In a later analysis, HLA-associated TCR beta chains were found to be more clonally expanded and to have lower generation probabilities than equally common non-associated chains. For the cohort, immune exposure information was limited to CMV serostatus. Because the 87-base-pair reads could not distinguish some IMGT-functional V segments, including TRBV6-2 and TRBV6-3, those segments were excluded. Most TCR sequences were observed very rarely across donors, whereas some public TCRs were present in many individuals. According to a later genetic analysis, donors in an Asian-associated ancestry cluster had fewer N-insertions in productive TCRs than the approximately 610-donor mean. Because HLA typing was missing for some donors at each locus, association tests included only the typed subset. In both the original and validation cohorts, the classifier was reported to diagnose cytomegalovirus status with high specificity and sensitivity. In an earlier analysis of under 600 of the donors, most TCR beta V segments were observed in productive rearrangements about 90% or about 30% of the time, broadly matching IMGT annotations. In the study, around 160 TCR beta chains were listed as associated with cytomegalovirus. Some 16 rarely observed V segments, including chromosome 9 orphons, were excluded from the earlier analysis of a few hundred of the donors because counts were too low.

The cohort comprised under 700 healthy bone marrow donors. At the time of sampling, every cohort member was nominally healthy, though immune exposures that went unrecorded were likely present. The donor was CMV seropositive and was included in the group of 290 or so seropositive cohort members. A peripheral blood sample was collected from each donor, and TCR beta sequencing was performed on peripheral blood mononuclear cells. The Qiagen DNeasy Blood Extraction Kit was used to extract genomic DNA from the blood cell samples. Between the V and J ends, shortened by 0 bases and 4 bases respectively, the junction contains 8 bases. Taken from the germline V gene (reference sequence), the CDR1 and CDR2 loops are LNHNV and YYDKDF. The CDR3 spans 14 residues, from the cysteine through the phenylalanine. The kept DNA is CDR3 alone, 42 bases in frame from the first base. The method behind the library was the immunoSEQ multiplex PCR assay. The multiplex PCR relied on a mix of 60 forward primers for TCR Vbeta segments and 13 reverse primers for TCR Jbeta segments. Amplification of the CDR3 region of rearranged TCR beta genes was performed with a multiplex PCR assay on genomic DNA. The Illumina HiSeq System was used to sequence the amplified TCR beta libraries as 87-base-pair reads. The authors' analysis ran thus. A later analysis counted some 80 million unique TCR beta chains across the roughly 700 repertoires, and some 12 million of these chains were shared by at least two donors. Raw reads were error-corrected and collapsed into unique sequences by a nearest-neighbor algorithm in which closely related sequences were merged to remove PCR and sequencing errors. CDR3 sequences were aligned to IMGT reference sequences to assign V, D and J gene segments. For a sequence to be retained, a match of at least six nucleotides to both a V gene segment and a J gene segment was required. Rearrangements were classified as productive when the CDR3 lacked stop codons and remained in frame with V and J, and all other rearrangements were classified as non-productive. Following IMGT convention, CDR3 was defined as the stretch from the second conserved V-encoded cysteine up to the conserved J-encoded phenylalanine. The earlier analysis of 500 to 600 of the donors excluded sequences that lacked an unambiguous match to a single V gene segment. An earlier analysis of several hundred of the donors called V segments functional above 56.7% productive rearrangements and segregating when the between-donor standard deviation exceeded 5%. A statistical classification framework was developed to diagnose cytomegalovirus status using the catalog of TCR beta chain sequences. In a later analysis, TCR nucleotide sequences were compared against IMGT/GENE-DB human TR gene sequences so that V and J genes could be assigned. Using the TCRdist pipeline, a later analysis assigned CDR3 sequences along with most-parsimonious VDJ recombination scenarios. In a later analysis, each TCR beta chain was defined by its CDR3 amino acid sequence together with its V-gene family, and reads without a unique V-gene family were excluded. As a way to deal with suspected cross-contamination and a sequencing artifact, a later analysis dropped over 550 nucleotide sequences that were highly shared and had low generation probability. For each public chain, a later analysis derived a clonal expansion index from normalized ranks of inferred template counts within each repertoire. Generation probabilities in a later analysis came from a VDJ recombination model fitted to out-of-frame rearrangements, and those results were checked against IGoR. A later analysis scored TCR-TCR, TCR-HLA and TCR-CMV co-occurrence with hypergeometric tests, applying a repertoire-size bias correction to TCR pairs. To estimate false discovery rates, a later analysis permuted the HLA or CMV assignments 20 times. A later analysis grouped co-occurring TCRs with DBSCAN, adding TCRdist sequence similarity when clustering within HLA-allele-positive subsets. For co-occurrence clustering, repertoires with fewer than 30,000 or more than 120,000 public chains were excluded, along with four to six repertoires with anomalous nucleotide sharing. Here the immuneACCESS table is served through TCRdb, limited to in-frame sequences with V and J called. Missing clones are a known gap in these copies; in checked studies unresolved V genes cover under half, and the rest lacks a known reason. V and J calls and clone size come straight from that table; D and trimming were deduced from the DNA. In this sample the table shows around 150,000 clones, 64% of which occur a single time. Over 2.5% of the sample is held by the ten biggest clonotypes.

The chain employs TRBV15 and TRBJ2-3, with the D gene uncertain. Source material: PBMCs. This clonotype was sampled from a woman aged 30 to 39 in good health and CMV-seropositive. Here the CDR3 is given as CATSRDLPADTQYF. The nucleotides read TGTGCCACCAGCAGAGATCTGCCGGCAGATACGCAGTATTTT.